This T cell receptor beta chain comes out of a study of T cell responses to AZD1222 COVID-19 vaccine. The study's findings and limits: Vaccine-associated CD4 TCRs spanned spike, dominant at 160-218 and 743-854. Scientists sampled the repertoires only once the peak T cell response had passed. Only five or six individuals given AZD1222 were seropositive at baseline.

In its sample, this clone was seen once. The antigen is unknown. Trimming took off 4 bases at V and 1 base at J, with 8 bases between the two ends. The CDR3 length is 13 residues. Germline-derived CDR1 and CDR2 are SGHNT and YENEEA. Second doses were pooled across both intervals (about 4 or about 12 weeks). The repertoire was sequenced with immunoSEQ multiplex PCR; TCRdb's copy has only in-frame clones and lacks some. The sample has about 160,000 clones, about 90% seen once. The source material was peripheral blood, sampled 28 days after the second AZD1222 dose. The receptor's source is an adult who received the AZD1222 COVID-19 vaccine. The rearrangement joins TRBV11-3 to TRBJ2-7; D is ambiguous. The DNA for the CDR3 is TGTGCCAGCAGCTACACGGATTCCTACGAGCAGTACTTC. Its protein product is CASSYTDSYEQYF.